What follows describes a single T cell receptor (beta chain). Produced via immunoSEQ multiplex PCR; TCRdb's table is partial and in-frame only. Of tens of thousands of clones in the sample, around 80% are singletons; the top ten hold roughly 5.5%. The sample comes from a study of PD-1 blockade in mismatch repair-deficient tumors. The CDR3 runs to 14 residues. Germline trimming cut 5 bases from V and 7 bases from J; bases unmatched to any gene: 7. Germline loops: CDR1 SGHTA, CDR2 FQGNSA. The clonotype was recovered from an adult with mismatch repair-deficient cancer. The chain combines TRBV7-2 with TRBJ1-2; 10 bases fit TRBD1. The sample consisted of peripheral blood, taken 44 weeks after starting pembrolizumab. The CDR3 DNA reads TGTGCCAGCAGCGAGGACAGGGGGAGCGGTGGCTACACCTTC. Protein product: CASSEDRGSGGYTF. The entire variable domain, with the rest obtained from reference TRBV7-2 and TRBJ1-2, is as follows: GAGVSQSPSNKVTEKGKDVELRCDPISGHTALYWYRQSLGQGLEFLIYFQGNSAPDKSGLPSDRFSAERTGGSVSTLTIQRTQQEDSAVYLCASSEDRGSGGYTFGSGTRLTVV.